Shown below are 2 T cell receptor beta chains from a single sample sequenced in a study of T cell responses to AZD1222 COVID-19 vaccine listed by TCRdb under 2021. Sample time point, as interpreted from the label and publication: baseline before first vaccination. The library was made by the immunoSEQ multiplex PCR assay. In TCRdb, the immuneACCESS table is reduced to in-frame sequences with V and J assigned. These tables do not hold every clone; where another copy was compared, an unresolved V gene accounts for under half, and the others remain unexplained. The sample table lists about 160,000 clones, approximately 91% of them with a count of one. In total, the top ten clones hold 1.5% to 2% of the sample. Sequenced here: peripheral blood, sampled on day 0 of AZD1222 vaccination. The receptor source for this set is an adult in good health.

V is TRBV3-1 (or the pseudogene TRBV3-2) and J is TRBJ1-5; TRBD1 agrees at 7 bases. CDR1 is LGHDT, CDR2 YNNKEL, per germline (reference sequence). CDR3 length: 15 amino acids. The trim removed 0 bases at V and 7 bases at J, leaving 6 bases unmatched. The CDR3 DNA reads TGTGCCAGCAGCCAAGACAGGGGGGTTGGGCAGCCCCAGCATTTT. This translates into CASSQDRGVGQPQHF.

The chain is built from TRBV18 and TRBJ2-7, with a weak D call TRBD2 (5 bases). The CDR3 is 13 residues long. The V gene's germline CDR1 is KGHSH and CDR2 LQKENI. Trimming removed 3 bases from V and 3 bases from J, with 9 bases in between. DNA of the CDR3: TGTGCCAGCTCACCTGGACTCAACTACGAGCAGTACTTC. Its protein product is CASSPGLNYEQYF.